Listed here are 25 T cell receptor beta chains from one sample, sequenced in a study of blood T cell repertoires in COVID-19. The method was immunoSEQ multiplex PCR; TCRdb's version includes in-frame clones alone and lacks a portion of them. This table has some 300,000 clones, just under 90% appearing once. The sequencing input was peripheral blood. The source is a woman in her forties or fifties with COVID-19, enrolled during active disease.

The rearrangement joins TRBV5-6 to TRBJ2-3; D perhaps matches TRBD2 (5 bases). V dropped 4 bases and J dropped 3 bases, with 24 bases sitting between them. There are 18 residues in the CDR3. Germline CDR1 is SGHDT and CDR2 is YYEEEE. The CDR3 DNA follows: TGTGCCAGCAGCCTGTTCCGGAGTTATACAAGGGAGACAGATACGCAGTATTTT. Amino acids: CASSLFRSYTRETDTQYF.

This clone was found once. The CDR3 sequence: CASSDLASEQYF. For the CDR3, the DNA is TGTGCCAGCAGCGACTTAGCTTCCGAGCAGTACTTC. The chain joins TRBV7-9 to TRBJ2-7; D is undetermined. The germline gives CDR1 SEHNR, CDR2 FQNEAQ (reference sequence). V lost 5 bases and J 6 bases, leaving 11 bases between the germline ends. The CDR3 is 12 amino acids.

The chain has TRBV7-9 and TRBJ2-2, with D unclear. CDR1 and CDR2 (germline): SEHNR, FQNEAQ (reference sequence). The CDR3 loop spans 15 amino acids. V shed 1 base and J shed 1 base, with 7 bases lying between them. The CDR3 sequence: CASSLEQLNTGELFF. The CDR3 coding sequence is TGTGCCAGCAGCTTAGAACAGCTGAACACCGGGGAGCTGTTTTTT.

The V and J genes are TRBV11-2 and TRBJ1-2; perhaps TRBD1 as D (6 bases). Germline lookup yields CDR1 SGHAT and CDR2 FQNNGV. The CDR3 spans 16 residues. Trimming pared 5 bases from V and 8 bases from J, leaving 24 bases between. The CDR3 spells CASSPMGGRRFRGYTF. DNA for the CDR3: TGTGCCAGCAGCCCAATGGGGGGGCGGCGGTTTCGGGGCTACACCTTC.

This clone was picked up a small number of times. The rearrangement links TRBV13 to TRBJ1-2; the D gene is possibly TRBD1 (5 bases). This CDR3 has 16 residues. Between the trimmed V and J ends, which lost 1 base and 4 bases, there was a span of 16 bases. Per germline, CDR1 PRHDT and CDR2 FYEKMQ (reference sequence). This CDR3 is CASSLDLAGSRYGYTF. The CDR3 nucleotides are TGTGCCAGCAGCTTAGATTTGGCAGGGTCGCGCTATGGCTACACCTTC.

This chain links TRBV28 with TRBJ2-2; TRBD1 matches 7 bases. CDR1 and CDR2 from the germline V gene are MDHEN and SYDVKM. Germline trimming cut 0 bases from V and 5 bases from J; bases unmatched to any gene: 3. The CDR3 totals 15 residues. CDR3 region: CASSLWEQGTGELFF. CDR3 sequence (DNA): TGTGCCAGCAGTTTATGGGAACAGGGGACCGGGGAGCTGTTTTTT.

The chain uses TRBV7-9 and TRBJ1-6; TRBD1 is a possible D gene (5 bases). Deletions cut 5 bases from V and 9 bases from J, with 20 bases between. CDR1 is SEHNR and CDR2 is FQNEAQ in the germline V gene (reference sequence). This CDR3 spans 16 amino acids. CDR3 sequence reads: CASSPMVGGTTSPLHF. The CDR3 DNA is TGTGCCAGCAGCCCGATGGTCGGCGGGACCACTTCACCCCTCCACTTT.

The chain is built from TRBV11-2 and TRBJ2-2; 11 positions match TRBD2. This CDR3 region has 16 residues. J lost 6 bases, V lost 3 bases, and 6 bases had no gene match. The germline gives CDR1 SGHAT, CDR2 FQNNGV. As DNA, the CDR3 is TGTGCCAGCAGCTTTGTTAGCGGGAGGGCCGCCGGGGAGCTGTTTTTT. Translating gives CASSFVSGRAAGELFF.

This chain joins TRBV7-2 and TRBJ1-2; perhaps TRBD1 as D (5 bases). Germline V gene sequence: CDR1 SGHTA, CDR2 FQGNSA. CDR3 size: 16 residues. The V end was cut by 5 bases, the J end by 7 bases, with 23 bases between. The CDR3 DNA reads as TGTGCCAGCAGCGCATACAGGATACGTAGTGACAGTGGCTACACCTTC. As protein: CASSAYRIRSDSGYTF.

This clone was counted once. The genes are TRBV27 and TRBJ1-5, with D perhaps TRBD1 (5 bases). CDR1 MNHEY and CDR2 SMNVEV come from the germline V gene (reference sequence). The CDR3 is made up of 15 amino acids. Trimming took 6 bases from V and 7 from J, leaving 19 bases between them. The CDR3: CASRPLPGNSQPQHF. The CDR3, as DNA: TGTGCCAGCAGACCCCTTCCAGGGAATTCACAGCCCCAGCATTTT.

The V and J genes are TRBV7-9 and TRBJ1-1; possibly TRBD1 for D (6 bases). V lost 3 bases and J 2 bases, leaving 10 bases between the germline ends. The CDR3 totals 14 residues. The germline gives CDR1 SEHNR, CDR2 FQNEAQ (reference sequence). CDR3 loop: CASSFYRENTEAFF. CDR3 nucleotide sequence: TGTGCCAGCAGCTTTTACAGGGAAAACACTGAAGCTTTCTTT.

The chain joins TRBV5-1 to TRBJ2-5, with 8 bases matching TRBD2. The germline V gene has CDR1 SGHRS and CDR2 YFSETQ. This CDR3 contains 14 residues. V gave up 4 bases and J gave up 2 bases; unmatched junction bases: 4. CDR3 in DNA: TGCGCCAGCAGCGCCGGGGGGGCGCAAGAGACCCAGTACTTC. Its translation: CASSAGGAQETQYF.

The chain is built from TRBV12-3 or TRBV12-4 and TRBJ2-3, with D maybe TRBD1 (6 bases). The length of the CDR3 is 13 residues. V lost 6 bases and J lost 6, with 13 bases in between. CDR3 sequence (DNA): TGTGCCAGCAGATCGACAGGAGCGGATACGCAGTATTTT. This gives the protein CASRSTGADTQYF.

The chain has TRBV18 and TRBJ1-1; no clear D. V lost 2 bases, J lost 3 bases, and 13 bases lay in between. The CDR3 is 15 amino acids. Germline V gene sequence: CDR1 KGHSH, CDR2 LQKENI. This CDR3 reads CASSPIGVDYTEAFF. As DNA, the CDR3 is TGTGCCAGCTCACCAATCGGTGTTGATTACACTGAAGCTTTCTTT.

The rearrangement uses TRBV27 and TRBJ2-3, with 8 bases that match TRBD2. The CDR3 is 16 residues long. V lost 2 bases to trimming and J lost 4 bases; unmatched junction nucleotides: 8. CDR1 MNHEY and CDR2 SMNVEV come from the germline V gene (reference sequence). The CDR3 nucleotides read TGTGCCAGCAGTTTAAAAGCGGGAGTTGTGCCAGATACGCAGTATTTT. Protein: CASSLKAGVVPDTQYF.

This chain connects TRBV28 to TRBJ2-7, with 7 bases matching TRBD2. Germline CDR1 reads MDHEN; CDR2 reads SYDVKM. This CDR3 spans 13 amino acids. V lost 10 bases to trimming and J lost 0 bases; unmatched junction nucleotides: 6. The CDR3 sequence: CATRAGASYEQYF. CDR3 DNA: TGTGCCACCCGGGCGGGAGCCTCCTACGAGCAGTACTTC.

This clone has only one observation. This chain links TRBV12-3 or TRBV12-4 with TRBJ1-1; a possible D gene is TRBD1 (5 bases). V was shortened by 2 bases and J by 6 bases, with 10 bases between the two germline ends. This CDR3 is built from 13 residues. The CDR3 spells CASSLQGWAEAFF. Written as DNA, the CDR3 is TGTGCCAGCAGTTTACAGGGTTGGGCTGAAGCTTTCTTT.

The chain recombines TRBV3-1 (or the pseudogene TRBV3-2) with TRBJ2-2, with TRBD1 matching 8 bases. The CDR3 totals 18 residues. V lost 1 base and J lost 1; bases outside the gene matches: 8. In germline, CDR1 is LGHDT, CDR2 YNNKEL (reference sequence). The CDR3 protein is CASSQVIGGQGNTGELFF. The CDR3, as DNA: TGTGCCAGCAGCCAAGTTATCGGTGGACAGGGGAACACCGGGGAGCTGTTTTTT.

A single count supports this clone. V usage is TRBV7-2 and J usage is TRBJ1-1; 8 nucleotides align to TRBD1. Looked up from germline, CDR1 is SGHTA and CDR2 is FQGNSA. The CDR3 loop spans 13 amino acids. The trim removed 5 bases at V and 5 bases at J, leaving 4 bases unmatched. CDR3 sequence reads: CASSIYRGTEAFF. CDR3 in DNA: TGTGCCAGCAGCATTTACAGGGGGACTGAAGCTTTCTTT.

CDR3 sequence: CAWSVMAGYGYTF. The DNA for the CDR3 is TGTGCCTGGAGTGTAATGGCAGGCTATGGCTACACCTTC. V is TRBV30 and J is TRBJ1-2; D unresolved. Germline V gives CDR1 GTSNPN, CDR2 SVGIG (reference sequence). The CDR3 is made up of 13 amino acids. V shed 0 bases and J shed 4 bases, with 9 bases lying between them.

CDR3 protein: CASSRQGGGETQYF. DNA of the CDR3: TGTGCCAGCAGCCGACAGGGGGGAGGAGAGACCCAGTACTTC. This chain connects TRBV3-1 (or the pseudogene TRBV3-2) to TRBJ2-5; 9 positions match TRBD1. The CDR3 consists of 14 residues. With V trimmed by 4 bases and J by 4 bases, 4 bases remained unmatched. Germline lookup yields CDR1 LGHDT and CDR2 YNNKEL (reference sequence).

This chain uses TRBV28 with TRBJ2-2; D uncertain. The CDR3 is made up of 15 amino acids. The germline V gene encodes CDR1 MDHEN and CDR2 SYDVKM. The ends were cut back, 5 bases at V and 7 bases at J, with 17 bases in the middle. The CDR3 coding sequence is TGTGCCAGCAGTAGCCGACCGTTGCGAGGCGGGGAGCTGTTTTTT. It yields the protein CASSSRPLRGGELFF.

The V call is TRBV4-3, the J call TRBJ1-2, with 10 bases identical to TRBD1. CDR1 is LGHNA and CDR2 is YSLEER in the germline V gene. Germline trimming cut 0 bases from V and 3 bases from J; bases unmatched to any gene: 7. This CDR3 region has 17 residues. The CDR3 loop reads CASSQDMGQGPYYGYTF. The CDR3 DNA reads TGCGCCAGCAGCCAAGATATGGGACAGGGGCCTTACTATGGCTACACCTTC.

The chain uses TRBV7-8 and TRBJ2-1; 7 positions match TRBD1. Germline CDR1 reads SGHVS; CDR2 reads FQNEAQ. The CDR3 has 13 amino acids. The V and J ends lost 10 bases and 0 bases, in that order; junction bases with no gene match: 3. CDR3 DNA: TGTGCCACGACAGGGAGCTCCTACAATGAGCAGTTCTTC. Protein sequence: CATTGSSYNEQFF.

The chain is built from TRBV29-1 and TRBJ1-1; TRBD1 agrees at 12 bases. Germline assignment: CDR1 SQVTM and CDR2 ANQGSEA. The CDR3 contains 13 residues. As DNA, the CDR3 is TGCGGTACCACGGGGACAGGGGGCTCTGAAGCTTTCTTT. Translated, it gives CGTTGTGGSEAFF.